Sequencing of this T cell receptor (beta chain) was carried out in a study of cytomegalovirus exposure and HLA in healthy donors. Study context: Early release data held tens of millions of unique TCRs from HLA-typed donors. Study outcomes and limitations: Accurate prediction of most subjects' HLA-A and HLA-B alleles from TCR beta sequences was reported.

This clone has a handful of counts. The target antigen is unknown. A junction boundary mismatches the germline segment, possibly from a read error. The CDR3 totals 16 residues. In germline, CDR1 is SEHNR, CDR2 FQNEAQ (reference sequence). The primer mix had 60 Vbeta and 13 Jbeta primers. Here immunoSEQ multiplex PCR was the method, and the copy in TCRdb shows in-frame clones only, minus some. The profile covers 120,000 or so clones, with approximately 75% appearing a single time and roughly 3.5% taken by the ten largest. The source material was PBMCs. This TCR derives from a woman in her forties or fifties in good health and CMV-seronegative. V and J are TRBV7-9 and TRBJ1-4; 9 bases are a match to TRBD1. The CDR3 sequence: CSSSLTSGTGKEKLFF. CDR3 DNA sequence: TGTTCCAGCAGCTTAACCTCCGGGACAGGGAAGGAAAAACTGTTTTTT.